Sequencing of this T cell receptor beta chain was carried out in a study of blood T cell repertoires in COVID-19. Background on the study: COVID-19 samples from acute and convalescent phases originated in the United States, Italy and Spain. Sample material is recorded as cDNA or gDNA derived from T cells, B-cell-depleted T cells, or PBMCs.

Profiled with immunoSEQ multiplex PCR; TCRdb holds only in-frame clones, not every one. This sample carries hundreds of thousands of clones, 83% of them seen once, and the ten largest clones take 8% to 10%. Between the trimmed V and J ends, which lost 3 bases and 12 bases, there was a span of 18 bases. Germline V gene lookup returns CDR1 ENHRY and CDR2 SYGVKD. The CDR3 length is 13 residues. The sequencing input was peripheral blood. This clonotype was sampled from a woman aged 50 to 60 who had recovered from COVID-19. J is TRBJ2-7 and V is TRBV10-3; D not certain. The chain's CDR3 is CAISDVPLGNLYF. The CDR3 nucleotides read TGTGCCATCAGTGACGTCCCTCTAGGTAATCTGTACTTC.